This T cell receptor beta chain derives from a study of T cell responses to AZD1222 COVID-19 vaccine. Overall study findings and caveats: Donors, mostly white British, included more females; clonal diversity was possibly underestimated. Repertoires were obtained solely post-peak T cell response. Just a handful of AZD1222 recipients tested seropositive at baseline.

This CDR3 contains 15 residues. Germline V gene sequence: CDR1 LGHNA, CDR2 YSLEER. Trimming removed 0 bases from V and 0 bases from J, with 6 bases in between. Of note for this clone: Its antigen is currently unknown.

Sequencing used immunoSEQ multiplex PCR; TCRdb keeps in-frame clones, though not all of them. The sample yields 150,000 to 160,000 clones, around 87% seen once. J is TRBJ1-3 and V is TRBV4-3; no reliable D call. The material sequenced was peripheral blood, taken 28 days after the second AZD1222 dose. This TCR came from an adult who received the AZD1222 COVID-19 vaccine. DNA of the CDR3: TGCGCCAGCAGCCAAGAAGGGTCCTCTGGAAACACCATATATTTT. Its protein is CASSQEGSSGNTIYF.